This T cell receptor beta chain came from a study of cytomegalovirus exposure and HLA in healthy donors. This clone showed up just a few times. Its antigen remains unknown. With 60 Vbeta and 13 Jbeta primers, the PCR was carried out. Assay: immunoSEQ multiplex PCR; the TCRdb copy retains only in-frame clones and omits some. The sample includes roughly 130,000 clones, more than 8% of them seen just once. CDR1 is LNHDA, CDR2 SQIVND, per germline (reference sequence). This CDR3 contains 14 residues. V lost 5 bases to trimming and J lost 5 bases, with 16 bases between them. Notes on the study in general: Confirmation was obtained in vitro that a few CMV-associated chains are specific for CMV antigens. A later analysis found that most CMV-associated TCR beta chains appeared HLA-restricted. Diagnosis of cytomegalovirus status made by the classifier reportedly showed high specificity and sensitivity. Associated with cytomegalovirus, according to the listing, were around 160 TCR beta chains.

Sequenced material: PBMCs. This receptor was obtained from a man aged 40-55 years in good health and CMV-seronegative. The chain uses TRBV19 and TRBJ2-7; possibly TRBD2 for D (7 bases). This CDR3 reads CASSGGAFVDEQYF. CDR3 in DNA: TGTGCCAGTAGTGGGGGGGCCTTTGTAGACGAGCAGTACTTC.